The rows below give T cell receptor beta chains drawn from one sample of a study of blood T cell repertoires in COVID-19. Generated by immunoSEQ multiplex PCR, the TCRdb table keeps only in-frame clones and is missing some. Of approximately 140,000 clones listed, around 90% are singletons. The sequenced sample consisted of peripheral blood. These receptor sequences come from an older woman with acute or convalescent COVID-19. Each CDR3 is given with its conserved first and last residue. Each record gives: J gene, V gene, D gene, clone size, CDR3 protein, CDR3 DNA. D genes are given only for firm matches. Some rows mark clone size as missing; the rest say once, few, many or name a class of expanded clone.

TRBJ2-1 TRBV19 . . CASSLGAFYNEQFF TGTGCCAGTAGTCTGGGGGCTTTCTACAATGAGCAGTTCTTC
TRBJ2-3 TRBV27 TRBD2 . CASSFTSGGGRTDTQYF TGTGCCAGCAGTTTTACTAGCGGGGGGGGTCGAACAGATACGCAGTATTTT
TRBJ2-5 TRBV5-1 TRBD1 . CASSLGQGPQETQYF TGCGCCAGCAGCTTGGGACAGGGACCCCAAGAGACCCAGTACTTC
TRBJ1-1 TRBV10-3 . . CAISAGGMNTEAFF TGTGCCATCAGTGCGGGGGGTATGAACACTGAAGCTTTCTTT
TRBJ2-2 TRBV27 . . CASSLAVTGELFF TGTGCCAGCAGCCTCGCGGTCACCGGGGAGCTGTTTTTT
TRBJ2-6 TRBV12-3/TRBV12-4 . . CAIGEGGGVLTF TGTGCCATAGGGGAGGGGGGTGGCGTCCTGACTTTC
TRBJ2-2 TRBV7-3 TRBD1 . CASSQGAIGELFF TGTGCCAGCAGCCAGGGGGCGATCGGGGAGCTGTTTTTT
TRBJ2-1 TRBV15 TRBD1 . CATTDRANNEQFF TGTGCCACCACGGACAGGGCTAACAATGAGCAGTTCTTC
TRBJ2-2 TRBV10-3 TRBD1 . CAISGTQGARNTGELFF TGTGCCATCAGCGGTACCCAGGGGGCGCGAAACACCGGGGAGCTGTTTTTT
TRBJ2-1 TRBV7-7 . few CASSLLGGGRSLDEQFF TGTGCTAGCAGCTTATTAGGGGGGGGACGGAGTCTAGATGAGCAGTTCTTC
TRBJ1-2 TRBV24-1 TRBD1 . CATSLGTETGYTF TGTGCCACCAGCCTAGGGACAGAGACAGGCTACACCTTC
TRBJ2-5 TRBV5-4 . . CASSLPSEGQETQYF TGTGCCAGCAGCTTGCCTAGCGAGGGGCAAGAGACCCAGTACTTC
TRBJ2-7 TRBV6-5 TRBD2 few CASRTSGGASYEQYF TGTGCCAGCAGAACTAGCGGGGGGGCTTCCTACGAGCAGTACTTC
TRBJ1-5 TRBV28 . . CASSILTGTNQPQHF TGTGCCAGCAGTATTCTCACAGGGACCAATCAGCCCCAGCATTTT
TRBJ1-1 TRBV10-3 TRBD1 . CAGQGLNTEAFF TGTGCCGGACAGGGTTTGAACACTGAAGCTTTCTTT
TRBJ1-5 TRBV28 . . CASRSTYSNQPQHF TGTGCCAGCAGAAGCACTTATAGCAATCAGCCCCAGCATTTT
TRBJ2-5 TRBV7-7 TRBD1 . CASSPQGAVGETQYF TGTGCTAGCAGCCCACAGGGGGCGGTGGGGGAGACCCAGTACTTC
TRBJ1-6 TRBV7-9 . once CASSLGGTANSPLHF TGTGCCAGCAGCTTAGGGGGGACTGCCAATTCACCCCTCCACTTT
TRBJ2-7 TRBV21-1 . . CASSKGTEPLISFDKRLSEQYF TGTGCCAGCAGCAAAGGAACGGAACCCCTCATCAGCTTTGACAAACGATTGAGCGAGCAGTACTTC
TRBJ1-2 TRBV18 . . CASSPGNANYGYTF TGTGCCAGCTCACCCGGGAACGCTAACTATGGCTACACCTTC
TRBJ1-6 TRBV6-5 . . CATRDTGTTLHF TGTGCCACCCGGGACACCGGCACAACCCTCCACTTT
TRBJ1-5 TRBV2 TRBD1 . CASSEYGTGGLRNQPQHF TGTGCCAGCAGTGAATACGGGACAGGGGGCTTACGCAATCAGCCCCAGCATTTT
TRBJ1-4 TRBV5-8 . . CASSLSQGGEKLFF TGTGCCAGCAGCTTGAGTCAGGGAGGGGAGAAACTGTTTTTT
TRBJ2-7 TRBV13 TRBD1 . CASSLRGGRGLTYEQYF TGTGCCAGCAGCTTAAGGGGTGGCAGGGGGCTGACCTACGAGCAGTACTTC
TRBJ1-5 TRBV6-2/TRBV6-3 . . CASSLGTGVQGPQHF TGTGCCAGCAGTCTTGGGACGGGGGTTCAAGGGCCCCAGCATTTT
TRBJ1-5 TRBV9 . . CASSVGQGNQPQHF TGTGCCAGCAGCGTGGGGCAGGGGAATCAGCCCCAGCATTTT
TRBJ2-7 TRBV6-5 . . CASRQNYEQYF TGTGCCAGCAGGCAGAACTACGAGCAGTACTTC
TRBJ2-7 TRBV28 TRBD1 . CASTGGSYEQYF TGTGCCAGCACAGGGGGCTCCTACGAGCAGTACTTC
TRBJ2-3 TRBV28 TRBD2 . CASSFGGAGDTQYF TGTGCCAGCAGTTTCGGGGGGGCGGGAGATACGCAGTATTTT
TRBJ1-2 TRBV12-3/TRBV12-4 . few CASSTGNYGYTF TGTGCCAGCAGCACAGGAAACTATGGCTACACCTTC